The present T cell receptor beta chain was sequenced within a study of shared clonotypes between healthy human individuals. Study conclusions and caveats: The researchers took only blood, and tissue repertoires probably look different.

This clone was picked up one time. The antigen remains unidentified. Clones were read by immunoSEQ multiplex PCR, and TCRdb kept only the in-frame ones, dropping some. The sample yields about 2.3 million clones, roughly 90% seen once. Germline assignment: CDR1 LGHNA and CDR2 YNFKEQ. There are 18 residues in the CDR3. V was cut by 1 base and J by 7 bases, with 23 bases left in between. Sequenced sample: naive CD4+ T cells from PBMCs. Documented subset: CD45RA+ positively selected. The receptor comes from a man aged 18 to 29 in good health. Some clones in this sample may be carry-over from other donors' samples. V gene TRBV4-2 combines with J gene TRBJ1-5, with D unresolved. The chain's CDR3 is CASSQGVRRFGDFQPQHF. The CDR3 DNA sequence: TGTGCCAGCAGCCAAGGTGTCCGCAGATTTGGGGATTTCCAGCCCCAGCATTTT.